What follows describes a single TCR beta chain. Its specificity is unknown. Germline assignment: CDR1 LNHDA and CDR2 SQIVND (reference sequence). The CDR3 contains 13 residues. With V trimmed by 6 bases and J by 3 bases, 3 bases remained unmatched. Primers included in the PCR were 60 Vbeta and 13 Jbeta primers. Profiling relied on immunoSEQ multiplex PCR, and the TCRdb table lists in-frame clones only, not all of them. The repertoire holds roughly 100,000 clones, with 60% to 75% as singletons. This sample is drawn from a study of cytomegalovirus exposure and HLA in healthy donors. Study findings and constraints: A list of 150 to 200 TCR beta chains associated with cytomegalovirus was given.

Sequencing used PBMCs. The chain employs TRBV19 and TRBJ1-2; 8 bases line up with TRBD1. This receptor was identified in a middle-aged man in good health and CMV-seropositive. The CDR3, as DNA: TGTGCCAGTAGCCCGGACAGGGACTATGGCTACACCTTC. It encodes CASSPDRDYGYTF.